These T cell receptor beta chains were read from a single sample in a study of shared clonotypes between healthy human individuals. TCRdb's table, derived via immunoSEQ multiplex PCR, lists solely in-frame clones and lacks some. Among around 690,000 clones, about nine tenths were seen once, and the ten largest hold around a third. The sample was memory CD8+ T cells from PBMCs. The receptors originated from a man aged 18 to 35 in good health. Some clones in this sample may be carry-over from other donors' samples. CDR3s include the opening cysteine and the closing phenylalanine or tryptophan. D genes are given only for firm matches. Rows may omit the clone size; those that give it use once, few, many or a size class.

CASSPSPSGSYNEQFF,TGTGCCAGCAGTCCGTCACCTAGCGGGAGTTACAATGAGCAGTTCTTC,TRBD2,NA,TRBJ2-1,TRBV27
CASRTQYSNQPQHF,TGTGCCAGCAGGACACAATATAGCAATCAGCCCCAGCATTTT,NA,NA,TRBJ1-5,TRBV27
CASSRGVGAPDGYTF,TGTGCCAGCAGCCGAGGGGTAGGGGCTCCAGATGGCTACACCTTC,NA,once,TRBJ1-2,TRBV7-3
CASRPGDSSYGYTF,TGTGCCAGCAGACCTGGGGACAGCAGCTATGGCTACACCTTC,TRBD1,once,TRBJ1-2,TRBV28
CASSQKIGQRTEAFF,TGCGCCAGCAGCCAAAAAATAGGACAGCGCACTGAAGCTTTCTTT,NA,NA,TRBJ1-1,TRBV4-3
CASSLRTSGRTWEQYF,TGTGCCAGCAGTCTAAGGACTAGCGGGAGAACTTGGGAGCAGTACTTC,TRBD2,NA,TRBJ2-7,TRBV27
CASSQGGSFTDTQYF,TGTGCCAGCAGCCAAGGGGGTTCCTTCACAGATACGCAGTATTTT,NA,once,TRBJ2-3,TRBV14
CASSVESGRQETQYF,TGTGCCAGCAGTGTTGAGTCCGGCCGCCAAGAGACCCAGTACTTC,NA,NA,TRBJ2-5,TRBV2
CASSPIAGGSITNEQFF,TGCGCCAGCAGCCCCATAGCGGGAGGGAGTATTACCAATGAGCAGTTCTTC,TRBD2,few,TRBJ2-1,TRBV4-3
CASSWLAASSEQYF,TGTGCCAGCAGTTGGCTAGCGGCTAGTTCCGAGCAGTACTTC,TRBD2,NA,TRBJ2-7,TRBV6-6
CASSLNGFSEAFF,TGCGCCAGCAGCTTAAATGGGTTCTCTGAAGCTTTCTTT,NA,NA,TRBJ1-1,TRBV5-1
CASSLEPRARIGYEQYF,TGTGCCAGCAGCCTAGAACCCCGGGCCCGAATAGGGTACGAGCAGTACTTC,NA,NA,TRBJ2-7,TRBV11-2
CASSLYQRLTYNEQFF,TGTGCCAGCAGTTTATATCAGCGGCTTACGTACAATGAGCAGTTCTTC,NA,NA,TRBJ2-1,TRBV27
CASSETPERASWAGELFF,TGTGCCAGCAGTGAGACCCCCGAGCGGGCCTCCTGGGCCGGGGAGCTGTTTTTT,NA,NA,TRBJ2-2,TRBV2
CASLRDTPVTYGYTF,TGTGCCAGCCTGAGGGACACCCCCGTCACATATGGCTACACCTTC,NA,NA,TRBJ1-2,TRBV6-1
CATRREQYF,TGTGCCACTCGGAGGGAGCAGTACTTC,NA,NA,TRBJ2-7,TRBV27
CASSLRTGGRQPQHF,TGTGCCAGCAGTTTAAGGACAGGGGGCCGACAGCCCCAGCATTTT,TRBD1,NA,TRBJ1-5,TRBV27
CASSQPGEGPPLHF,TGCGCCAGCAGCCAACCTGGGGAGGGGCCACCCCTCCACTTT,NA,NA,TRBJ1-6,TRBV4-1
CASSLSPSRAVGGYTF,TGTGCCAGCAGTTTATCTCCGTCCAGGGCGGTAGGTGGCTACACCTTC,NA,NA,TRBJ1-2,TRBV28
CATQKTAPNTGELFF,TGTGCCACTCAGAAGACGGCCCCGAACACCGGGGAGCTGTTTTTT,NA,NA,TRBJ2-2,TRBV10-3